This entry concerns a single T cell receptor (beta chain). The antigen remains undetermined. The data were obtained in a study of T-cell memory formation after mild COVID-19. Regarding the study as a whole: CM and EM subsets held most contracting CD4+ clones; EMRA held CD8+ ones. Clones that got smaller from day 15 to 85 had even CD4/CD8, while clones growing later tipped toward CD4+. The authors did not confirm SARS-CoV-2 specificity of second-wave clones peaking day 37.

5'RACE, which relied on constant-segment primers, yielded TCR alpha and TCR beta cDNA libraries carrying sample barcodes and UMIs. TCRdb ran MiXCR on the 5' RACE reads and lists one entry per CDR3 protein. The table records roughly 170,000 distinct CDR3 sequences, around a sixth of them present only once. This CDR3 is 15 amino acids long. Germline CDR1 and CDR2: SGHTA and FQGNSA. V was trimmed by 1 base and J by 0 bases, leaving 6 bases between them. The chain joins TRBV7-2 to TRBJ1-4; no clear D. This receptor was identified in a young man who had mild COVID-19 (a few samples of this study predate the infection). Cell type and time point are not known. What was sequenced was PBMCs or a T cell subset sorted from them (not recorded which). The CDR3 DNA sequence: TGTGCCAGCAGCTTAGATAGCGCAACTAATGAAAAACTGTTTTTT. Protein product: CASSLDSATNEKLFF. The whole variable domain, remainder taken from reference TRBV7-2 and TRBJ1-4, is GAGVSQSPSNKVTEKGKDVELRCDPISGHTALYWYRQSLGQGLEFLIYFQGNSAPDKSGLPSDRFSAERTGGSVSTLTIQRTQQEDSAVYLCASSLDSATNEKLFFGSGTQLSVL.